This TCR beta chain was retrieved from a study of brain T cells in children with intractable seizures. Time point: blood from clinic visit 5 months post-surgery; TSC patient then seizure free. J gave up 3 bases and V 0 bases, and 4 bases lay outside the gene matches. The CDR3 is made up of 16 amino acids. CDR1 and CDR2 (germline): KGHDR, SFDVKD. The data were produced by immunoSEQ multiplex PCR, yet TCRdb's version contains in-frame clones alone and is incomplete. The repertoire holds about 340,000 clones, about 93% seen once, with about 5.8% in the top ten. The TCR originated in a boy younger than two with tuberous sclerosis and intractable seizures. The V and J genes are TRBV24-1 and TRBJ2-3; 8 bases map to TRBD2. The specimen comprised peripheral blood, sampled 4 to 6 months after surgery. The CDR3 loop is CATSDLREGVTDTQYF. The CDR3 region has the DNA TGTGCCACCAGTGATTTGCGGGAGGGCGTGACAGATACGCAGTATTTT.